This T cell receptor beta chain was documented in a study of blood T cell repertoires in COVID-19. Study information: PBMCs, B-cell-depleted T cells, or T cells were the source of the cDNA or gDNA that made up the material.

Cohort assignment relied on participant-reported clinical history. This CDR3 is built from 14 residues. CDR1 is SGHDT and CDR2 is YYEEEE in the germline V gene. V lost 0 bases to trimming and J lost 7 bases, with 8 bases between them. Original handling: Reference gene primers were amplified, and this amplification served to estimate nucleated cell counts. The data were produced by immunoSEQ multiplex PCR, yet TCRdb's version contains in-frame clones alone and is incomplete. D and trimming were read from the DNA, whereas the V and J calls and clone size are those reported in that table. This sample has under 350,000 clones, with around nine tenths found just once.

The TCR comes from a woman between 35 and 50 years old who had recovered from COVID-19. Sequenced input: PBMCs or T cells enriched from blood (not recorded which). This sequence joins TRBV5-6 and TRBJ1-6; TRBD1 might be the D (5 bases). Written as DNA, the CDR3 is TGTGCCAGCAGCTTGGGACAGATGAATTCACCCCTCCACTTT. This sequence encodes CASSLGQMNSPLHF. The full variable domain, with the rest looked up from reference TRBV5-6 and TRBJ1-6, is DAGVTQSPTHLIKTRGQQVTLRCSPKSGHDTVSWYQQALGQGPQFIFQYYEEEERQRGNFPDRFSGHQFPNYSSELNVNALLLGDSALYLCASSLGQMNSPLHFGNGTRLTVT.